Below are 6 T cell receptor beta chains sequenced from a single sample in a study of cytomegalovirus exposure and HLA in healthy donors (dated 2017 in TCRdb). Receptor amplification or capture employed the immunoSEQ multiplex PCR assay. A mixture of 60 forward primers for TCR Vbeta segments and 13 reverse primers for TCR Jbeta segments was used in the multiplex PCR. The table comes from immuneACCESS by way of TCRdb, which keeps in-frame sequences with V and J called. Part of the clones is missing from these tables; in studies checked, under half for an unresolved V gene and the rest for unknown reasons. This sample lists roughly 100,000 clones; approximately 77% were detected once. Around 4.5% of the sample comes from the top ten. Sequencing was done on a sample of PBMCs. These receptor sequences come from a woman in her forties in good health and CMV-seronegative.

The chain couples TRBV5-1 to TRBJ1-1; weak D call: TRBD1 (5 bases). The germline V and J ends were trimmed by 8 bases and 2 bases, with 19 bases remaining between them. Germline V gene data show CDR1 as SGHRS and CDR2 as YFSETQ. The CDR3 has 15 residues. The CDR3 here is CASQPEGLTNTEAFF. The DNA of the CDR3 is TGCGCCAGTCAACCCGAGGGACTAACAAACACTGAAGCTTTCTTT.

The gene calls are TRBV7-6 and TRBJ2-6; D may be TRBD2 (6 bases). Trimming cost V 3 bases and J 0 bases, with 6 bases left between them. Germline CDR1 is SGHVS and CDR2 is FNYEAQ. The CDR3 extends over 15 amino acids. The CDR3 DNA follows: TGTGCCAGCAGCTTGGGGGGCTCTGGGGCCAACGTCCTGACTTTC. Translated: CASSLGGSGANVLTF.

The J gene is TRBJ1-5, the V gene TRBV7-9; TRBD1 matches 8 bases. From germline, CDR1 is SEHNR and CDR2 FQNEAQ (reference sequence). There are 18 residues in the CDR3. After removal of 0 bases from V and 4 bases from J, the junction contained 11 bases not matched to a gene. The CDR3 DNA reads as TGTGCCAGCAGCTTAGCTGGACAGGGAAGGGGCCTAAATCAGCCCCAGCATTTT. Protein: CASSLAGQGRGLNQPQHF.

The V call is TRBV27, the J call TRBJ1-5, with 10 bases that match TRBD1. Per the germline V gene, CDR1 is MNHEY and CDR2 is SMNVEV (reference sequence). CDR3 size: 15 residues. V was clipped by 7 bases and J by 8 bases; unmatched bases: 11. The CDR3 region is CASNRDRGAREPQHF. Here the CDR3 DNA reads TGTGCCAGCAACCGGGACAGGGGAGCTCGGGAGCCCCAGCATTTT.

The sample holds a few counts of this clone. This sequence joins TRBV6-5 and TRBJ1-2; D perhaps matches TRBD1 (6 bases). Germline CDR1 MNHEY, CDR2 SVGAGI. Trimming stripped 2 bases from V and 11 bases from J, with 18 bases between. The CDR3 is made up of 14 amino acids. As DNA, the CDR3 is TGTGCCAGCAGTTACAAGAGTAGGACAGCCGCGTACACCTTC. Amino acid sequence: CASSYKSRTAAYTF.

The rearrangement links TRBV7-2 to TRBJ2-2; tentative D call: TRBD1 (5 bases). This CDR3 has 18 residues. V shed 5 bases and J shed 6 bases, with 25 bases lying between them. The germline CDR1 and CDR2 sequences are SGHTA and FQGNSA. The CDR3 sequence is CASSPPLGQGRKAGELFF. DNA of the CDR3: TGTGCCAGCAGCCCCCCCCTCGGGCAGGGCAGAAAGGCCGGGGAGCTGTTTTTT.